These 27 T cell receptor beta chains originate from one sample sequenced in a study of shared clonotypes between healthy human individuals. The repertoire was sequenced with immunoSEQ multiplex PCR; TCRdb's copy has only in-frame clones and lacks some. The sample has around 1,900,000 clones, around 93% seen once. CD45RO-negative, CCR7-positively selected cells formed the naive CD8 fraction, excluding terminally differentiated effector memory CD45RA+ cells. The sample was naive CD8+ T cells from PBMCs. The source of these receptors is a young man in good health. Some clones in this sample may be carry-over from other donors' samples.

V gene TRBV4-1 combines with J gene TRBJ2-7; D tentatively reads TRBD1 or TRBD2 (5 bases each). V was cut by 6 bases and J by 2 bases, with 14 bases left in between. Germline V gene sequence: CDR1 MGHRA, CDR2 YSYEKL. The CDR3 loop spans 14 amino acids. CDR3 DNA sequence: TGCGCCAGCAGGTCCGGGACGGTGCCCTACGAGCAGTACTTC. Translated, it gives CASRSGTVPYEQYF.

The chain couples TRBV7-9 to TRBJ2-7; 8 nucleotides line up with TRBD1. CDR1 is SEHNR and CDR2 is FQNEAQ in the germline V gene (reference sequence). The trim removed 5 bases at V and 6 bases at J, leaving 15 bases unmatched. The length of the CDR3 is 16 residues. The DNA of the CDR3 is TGTGCCAGCAGCCCACCTCTGACAAGGACAGGGTCCGAGCAGTACTTC. Translated: CASSPPLTRTGSEQYF.

The chain employs TRBV7-9 and TRBJ1-4; a weak D match, TRBD1 (5 bases). The germline V and J ends were trimmed by 5 bases and 0 bases, with 10 bases remaining between them. CDR1 is SEHNR and CDR2 is FQNEAQ in the germline V gene (reference sequence). The CDR3 is made up of 15 amino acids. CDR3 amino acids: CASSTTEATNEKLFF. CDR3 sequence (DNA): TGTGCCAGCAGCACGACAGAGGCAACTAATGAAAAACTGTTTTTT.

The V and J genes are TRBV5-4 and TRBJ2-5, with D possibly matching TRBD1 (5 bases). This CDR3 is built from 14 residues. V was cut by 2 bases and J by 0 bases, with 8 bases left in between. Germline assignment: CDR1 SGHNT and CDR2 YYREEE (reference sequence). The CDR3 spells CASSFDRNQETQYF. DNA of the CDR3: TGTGCCAGCAGCTTCGACAGAAACCAAGAGACCCAGTACTTC.

In regard to this clone: Its ends do not fully match the called genes, so a read error is possible. This sequence joins TRBV6-5 and TRBJ1-5, with unresolved D. This CDR3 is built from 14 residues. CDR1 and CDR2 (germline): MNHEY, SVGAGI. The DNA for the CDR3 is TGTGCCATCAGTGAGGTGAAGGGCGGTCAGCCCCAGCATTTT. It encodes CAISEVKGGQPQHF.

J is TRBJ1-5 and V is TRBV28, with a tentative D call TRBD1 (5 bases). The CDR3 length is 16 residues. Germline CDR1 is MDHEN and CDR2 is SYDVKM. Trimming took 2 bases from V and 6 from J, leaving 17 bases between them. CDR3: CASSLKTRARGQPQHF. The CDR3 nucleotides are TGTGCCAGCAGTTTAAAGACGCGCGCGAGGGGTCAGCCCCAGCATTTT.

Remarks on this clone: The junction and the germline gene differ at one end; a read error may be behind it. The chain links TRBV18 to TRBJ2-1, with D perhaps matching TRBD2 (6 bases). Germline assignment: CDR1 KGHSH and CDR2 LQKENI. The CDR3 has 17 amino acids. The CDR3 sequence is CASSPRRDSKSVNEQFF. The CDR3 nucleotides read TGTGCCAGCTCCCCACGCAGGGACTCAAAAAGCGTCAATGAGCAGTTCTTC.

V and J are TRBV27 and TRBJ2-1; 7 positions agree with TRBD2. Germline CDR1 MNHEY, CDR2 SMNVEV (reference sequence). With 7 bases clipped from V and 6 bases from J, the junction kept 9 bases outside the gene matches. The CDR3 length is 14 residues. This CDR3 is CASTVGWTSNEQFF. The CDR3 DNA reads TGTGCCAGCACAGTGGGGTGGACTAGCAATGAGCAGTTCTTC.

The chain is built from TRBV6-1 and TRBJ2-7; TRBD1 matches at 9 bases. The germline V gene encodes CDR1 MNHNS and CDR2 SASEGT. The junction had 6 bases not matched to a gene; V was cut back by 5 bases and J by 4 bases. This CDR3 is built from 14 residues. This CDR3 is CASSNTGGGYEQYF. CDR3 nucleotides: TGTGCCAGCAGTAACACAGGGGGCGGGTACGAGCAGTACTTC.

This chain joins TRBV27 and TRBJ2-3, with no clear D. CDR3 length: 12 residues. V was trimmed by 5 bases and J by 4 bases, leaving 7 bases between them. Germline values: CDR1 MNHEY, CDR2 SMNVEV (reference sequence). This CDR3 reads CASSTTPDTQYF. For the CDR3, the DNA is TGTGCCAGCAGTACGACCCCAGATACGCAGTATTTT.

This chain links TRBV11-2 with TRBJ2-1, with TRBD2 identical over 9 bases. V was clipped by 3 bases and J by 8 bases; unmatched bases: 5. There are 14 residues in the CDR3. CDR1 is SGHAT and CDR2 is FQNNGV in the germline V gene. CDR3 region: CASSLEAGGDEQFF. The CDR3 DNA follows: TGTGCCAGCAGCTTGGAAGCGGGAGGAGATGAGCAGTTCTTC.

The chain uses TRBV11-2 and TRBJ2-7; TRBD1 or TRBD2 may be the D gene (5 bases each). This CDR3 spans 15 amino acids. Trimming stripped 3 bases from V and 3 bases from J, with 15 bases between. Germline-derived CDR1 and CDR2 are SGHAT and FQNNGV. In nucleotides, the CDR3 is TGTGCCAGCAGCTTTGGGACCCGCGCTTACTACGAGCAGTACTTC. The encoded protein is CASSFGTRAYYEQYF.

The CDR3 reads CASSSQIVDAFF. In nucleotides, the CDR3 is TGTGCCAGCTCATCACAAATTGTGGACGCTTTCTTT. The chain employs TRBV18 and TRBJ1-1; D gene uncertain. Trimming stripped 5 bases from V and 11 bases from J, with 15 bases between. This CDR3 spans 12 amino acids. Germline CDR1 reads KGHSH; CDR2 reads LQKENI. Together with reference TRBV18 and TRBJ1-1, the CDR3 gives the full variable domain: NAGVMQNPRHLVRRRGQEARLRCSPMKGHSHVYWYRQLPEEGLKFMVYLQKENIIDESGMPKERFSAEFPKEGPSILRIQQVVRGDSAAYFCASSSQIVDAFFGQGTRLTVV.

This chain uses TRBV7-9 with TRBJ2-7; 8 bases match TRBD2. From germline, CDR1 is SEHNR and CDR2 FQNEAQ (reference sequence). The trim removed 5 bases at V and 3 bases at J, leaving 6 bases unmatched. This CDR3 has 14 amino acids. CDR3 loop: CASSESGSFYEQYF. The CDR3 nucleotides are TGTGCCAGCAGCGAAAGCGGGAGTTTCTACGAGCAGTACTTC.

In its sample, this clone was seen once. The chain recombines TRBV28 with TRBJ2-1; 10 bases line up with TRBD2. The J segment lost 6 bases and the V segment lost 9 bases, leaving 5 bases of the junction unmatched. Germline-derived CDR1 and CDR2 are MDHEN and SYDVKM. The CDR3 length is 13 residues. CDR3 coding DNA: TGTGCCAGTGGACTAGCGGAGTCCAATGAGCAGTTCTTC. It codes for CASGLAESNEQFF.

Notes on this clone: Other nucleotide sequences from this sample produce the same CDR3. The V gene is TRBV4-1, the J gene TRBJ2-5; D unresolved. Trimming removed 0 bases from V and 3 bases from J, with 5 bases in between. The CDR3 consists of 13 residues. Germline assignment: CDR1 MGHRA and CDR2 YSYEKL. The CDR3 DNA follows: TGCGCCAGCAGCCAAGATCTTGAAGAGACCCAGTACTTC. The encoded protein is CASSQDLEETQYF.

The chain links TRBV28 to TRBJ1-2; 7 bases agree with TRBD1. CDR1 and CDR2 (germline): MDHEN, SYDVKM. The ends lost 6 bases at V and 7 bases at J; junction bases unmatched: 8. This CDR3 has 13 amino acids. CDR3 sequence reads: CASRDTGDRGYTF. CDR3 coding DNA: TGTGCCAGCAGGGATACAGGGGATCGTGGCTACACCTTC.

The chain is built from TRBV19 and TRBJ2-1; TRBD2 matches 13 bases. The CDR3 runs 15 residues. Looked up from germline, CDR1 is LNHDA and CDR2 is SQIVND (reference sequence). V was pared by 10 bases and J by 1 base, with 4 bases of the junction left unmatched. CDR3 nucleotides: TGTGCCACTCAGGGACTAGCGGGATCCTACAATGAGCAGTTCTTC. Translation gives CATQGLAGSYNEQFF.

This chain links TRBV4-3 with TRBJ1-2; D gene ambiguous. Germline V lookup: CDR1 LGHNA, CDR2 YSLEER. Trimming shortened V by 0 bases and J by 4 bases, and 12 bases separated the two germline ends. CDR3 length: 15 residues. The CDR3 sequence is CASSQDTGGIYGYTF. CDR3 bases: TGCGCCAGCAGCCAAGATACTGGCGGAATCTATGGCTACACCTTC.

This sequence joins TRBV27 and TRBJ1-5; no clear D. Per germline, CDR1 MNHEY and CDR2 SMNVEV (reference sequence). Deletions cut 3 bases from V and 3 bases from J, with 9 bases between. The CDR3 consists of 14 residues. The CDR3 here is CASSLRVDNQPQHF. As DNA, the CDR3 is TGTGCCAGCAGTTTGAGGGTAGACAATCAGCCCCAGCATTTT.

A remark on this clone: Other DNA variants within this sample encode the same CDR3. V gene TRBV9 combines with J gene TRBJ2-7, with D perhaps matching TRBD2 (6 bases). The CDR3 length is 13 residues. V gave up 4 bases and J gave up 2 bases, with 10 bases separating them. From germline, CDR1 is SGDLS and CDR2 YYNGEE. CDR3: CASSPGGPYEQYF. The CDR3 bases are TGTGCCAGCAGCCCTGGAGGGCCCTACGAGCAGTACTTC.

With regard to this clone: At the DNA level, this CDR3 is encoded by other sequences in the same sample as well. The V call is TRBV11-2, the J call TRBJ2-7; weak D call: TRBD1 (6 bases). Germline assignment: CDR1 SGHAT and CDR2 FQNNGV. The CDR3 has 13 residues. Trimming pared 2 bases from V and 5 bases from J, leaving 10 bases between. The CDR3 nucleotides read TGTGCCAGCAGCTTAACAGGGTTCCACGAGCAGTACTTC. Its protein product is CASSLTGFHEQYF.

The chain carries TRBV1 and TRBJ2-7; TRBD1 was called by the table and not checked on the DNA. TRBV1 is a pseudogene locus. CDR3 length: 16 residues. The CDR3 sequence: CTSSPPSGLPRIEQYF. The DNA for the CDR3 is TGCACCAGCAGCCCGCCCTCTGGTCTACCCAGGATCGAGCAGTACTTC.

With regard to this clone: Other DNA sequences within the sample encode an identical CDR3. V usage is TRBV7-8 and J usage is TRBJ2-1; D unresolved. CDR1 is SGHVS, CDR2 FQNEAQ, per germline. The ends were cut back, 1 base at V and 0 bases at J, with 7 bases in the middle. The CDR3 totals 15 residues. The chain's CDR3 is CASSLGPSSYNEQFF. In DNA form, the CDR3 reads TGTGCCAGCAGCTTAGGTCCCAGCTCCTACAATGAGCAGTTCTTC.

This clone was seen more than once but under ten times. Distinct nucleotide sequences in the sample also encode this CDR3. The rearrangement links TRBV27 to TRBJ1-4, with D unclear. This CDR3 region has 14 residues. The germline V gene has CDR1 MNHEY and CDR2 SMNVEV (reference sequence). V was cut by 2 bases and J by 1 base, with 5 bases left in between. The CDR3 sequence is CASSLVGTNEKLFF. CDR3 in DNA: TGTGCCAGCAGTTTAGTGGGAACTAATGAAAAACTGTTTTTT.

The chain uses TRBV7-9 and TRBJ1-1; the D gene is possibly TRBD1 (5 bases). The CDR3 has 15 amino acids. CDR1 is SEHNR and CDR2 is FQNEAQ in the germline V gene (reference sequence). Trimming took off 1 base at V and 0 bases at J, with 9 bases between the two ends. The CDR3 loop is CASSLEGRVNTEAFF. The CDR3 DNA follows: TGTGCCAGCAGCTTAGAGGGCAGGGTGAACACTGAAGCTTTCTTT.

This clone was counted a single time. V usage is TRBV6-1 and J usage is TRBJ1-2; D call uncertain. The CDR3 covers 10 residues. CDR1 and CDR2 (germline): MNHNS, SASEGT. V gave up 10 bases and J gave up 4 bases, with 7 bases separating them. The CDR3 DNA is TGTGCCATCGACGGCTATGGCTACACCTTC. This gives the protein CAIDGYGYTF.